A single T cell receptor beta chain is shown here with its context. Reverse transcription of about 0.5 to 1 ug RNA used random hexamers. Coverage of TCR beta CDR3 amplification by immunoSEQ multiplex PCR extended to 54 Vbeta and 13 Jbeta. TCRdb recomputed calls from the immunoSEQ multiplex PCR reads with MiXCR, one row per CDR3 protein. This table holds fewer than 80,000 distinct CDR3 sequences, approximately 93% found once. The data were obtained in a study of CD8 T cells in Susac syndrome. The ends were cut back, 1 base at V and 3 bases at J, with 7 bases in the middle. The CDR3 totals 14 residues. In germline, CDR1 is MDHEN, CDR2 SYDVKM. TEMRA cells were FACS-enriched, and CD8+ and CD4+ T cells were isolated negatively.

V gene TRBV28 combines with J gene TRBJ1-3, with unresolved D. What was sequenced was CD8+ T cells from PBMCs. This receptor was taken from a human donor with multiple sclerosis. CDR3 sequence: CASSLSGDGNTIYF. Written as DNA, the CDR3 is TGTGCCAGCAGTTTATCTGGGGATGGAAACACCATATATTTT. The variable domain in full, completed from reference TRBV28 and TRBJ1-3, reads DVKVTQSSRYLVKRTGEKVFLECVQDMDHENMFWYRQDPGLGLRLIYFSYDVKMKEKGDIPEGYSVSREKKERFSLILESASTNQTSMYLCASSLSGDGNTIYFGEGSWLTVV.